These 11 T cell receptor beta chains share one sample of origin, sequenced in a study of blood T cell repertoires in COVID-19. Clones were read by immunoSEQ multiplex PCR, and TCRdb kept only the in-frame ones, dropping some. The repertoire consists of 210,000 or so clones, with 86% occurring once and the leading ten covering about 2.2%. The source material was peripheral blood. These receptors came from a woman aged 50 to 60 with acute or convalescent COVID-19.

In its sample, this clone was seen a few times. V usage is TRBV18 and J usage is TRBJ2-5; weak D call: TRBD1 (5 bases). The V gene's germline CDR1 is KGHSH and CDR2 LQKENI. V was shortened by 5 bases and J by 4 bases, with 20 bases between the two germline ends. This CDR3 is 16 amino acids long. The DNA for the CDR3 is TGTGCCAGCTCAGTCAGGGTATTGGTAGATGGAGAGACCCAGTACTTC. Its translation is CASSVRVLVDGETQYF.

This rearrangement joins TRBV7-3 to TRBJ2-5, with D hard to call. The CDR3 has 13 amino acids. The ends were cut back, 5 bases at V and 5 bases at J, with 12 bases in the middle. The germline V gene encodes CDR1 SGHTA and CDR2 FQGTGA. CDR3 sequence (DNA): TGTGCCAGCAGCCAGAATACGGAGGAGACCCAGTACTTC. This sequence encodes CASSQNTEETQYF.

This chain connects TRBV18 to TRBJ1-1; TRBD1 matches 7 bases. Germline CDR1 is KGHSH and CDR2 is LQKENI. The junction had 6 bases not matched to a gene; V was cut back by 3 bases and J by 2 bases. The length of the CDR3 is 15 residues. This CDR3 reads CASSPEDRANTEAFF. CDR3 sequence (DNA): TGTGCCAGCTCACCCGAAGACAGGGCTAACACTGAAGCTTTCTTT.

This chain connects TRBV4-1 to TRBJ2-7; 11 bases map to TRBD1. The germline gives CDR1 MGHRA, CDR2 YSYEKL. J lost 5 bases, V lost 4 bases, and 4 bases had no gene match. The CDR3 loop spans 14 amino acids. As DNA, the CDR3 is TGCGCCAGCAGCCGCGGACAGGGGGCCCACGAGCAGTACTTC. Translated, it gives CASSRGQGAHEQYF.

This chain uses TRBV2 with TRBJ2-7; 8 bases map to TRBD1. V lost 7 bases and J lost 3; bases outside the gene matches: 5. CDR3 length equals 13 residues. Looked up from germline, CDR1 is SNHLY and CDR2 is FYNNEI. The CDR3 coding sequence is TGTGCCAGCAAAGCTACAGGGGGCTACGAGCAGTACTTC. It is translated as CASKATGGYEQYF. The full variable domain, completed using reference TRBV2 and TRBJ2-7, is EPEVTQTPSHQVTQMGQEVILRCVPISNHLYFYWYRQILGQKVEFLVSFYNNEISEKSEIFDDQFSVERPDGSNFTLKIRSTKLEDSAMYFCASKATGGYEQYFGPGTRLTVT.

This chain links TRBV19 with TRBJ2-3; TRBD2 aligns across 7 bases. Germline CDR1 is LNHDA and CDR2 is SQIVND (reference sequence). The CDR3 covers 14 residues. The ends lost 5 bases at V and 1 base at J; junction bases unmatched: 3. The CDR3 sequence is CASSAGVGTDTQYF. Here the CDR3 DNA reads TGTGCCAGTAGTGCGGGGGTTGGCACAGATACGCAGTATTTT. Using reference TRBV19 and TRBJ2-3 for the parts outside the CDR3, the full variable domain is DGGITQSPKYLFRKEGQNVTLSCEQNLNHDAMYWYRQDPGQGLRLIYYSQIVNDFQKGDIAEGYSVSREKKESFPLTVTSAQKNPTAFYLCASSAGVGTDTQYFGPGTRLTVL.

The chain links TRBV6-6 to TRBJ2-1, with TRBD2 matching over 12 bases. Germline V CDR1 and CDR2: MNHNY, SVGAGI (reference sequence). The length of the CDR3 is 15 residues. V shed 6 bases, J shed 8 bases, and the junction held 8 bases outside the gene matches. This CDR3 is CASRKGLAGSYEQFF. In DNA form, the CDR3 reads TGTGCCAGCAGAAAAGGACTAGCGGGAAGCTATGAGCAGTTCTTC.

The CDR3: CASSLHGTGLTYEQYF. As DNA, the CDR3 is TGTGCCAGCAGCTTACACGGGACAGGGTTGACCTACGAGCAGTACTTC. The chain recombines TRBV7-2 with TRBJ2-7, with 9 positions matching TRBD1. CDR1 and CDR2 (germline): SGHTA, FQGNSA. This CDR3 spans 16 amino acids. V lost 2 bases, J lost 2 bases, and 7 bases stayed unmatched.

The chain recombines TRBV3-1 (or the pseudogene TRBV3-2) with TRBJ2-1; 7 positions match TRBD1. J lost 3 bases, V lost 6 bases, and 5 bases had no gene match. Germline-derived CDR1 and CDR2 are LGHDT and YNNKEL (reference sequence). The CDR3 covers 14 residues. CDR3 coding DNA: TGTGCCAGCAGTATAGGGGGCCGCTACAATGAGCAGTTCTTC. This translates into CASSIGGRYNEQFF.

The J gene is TRBJ2-3, the V gene TRBV19, with a possible D match to TRBD2 (6 bases). Germline V gives CDR1 LNHDA, CDR2 SQIVND (reference sequence). The CDR3 runs to 15 residues. V shed 3 bases and J shed 0 bases, with 10 bases lying between them. The DNA for the CDR3 is TGTGCCAGTAGTATTACTAGCACTAGCACAGATACGCAGTATTTT. This codes for CASSITSTSTDTQYF. The full variable domain, completed using reference TRBV19 and TRBJ2-3, is DGGITQSPKYLFRKEGQNVTLSCEQNLNHDAMYWYRQDPGQGLRLIYYSQIVNDFQKGDIAEGYSVSREKKESFPLTVTSAQKNPTAFYLCASSITSTSTDTQYFGPGTRLTVL.

The V gene is TRBV7-6, the J gene TRBJ1-1, with 8 positions matching TRBD1. Looked up from germline, CDR1 is SGHVS and CDR2 is FNYEAQ. Germline trimming cut 1 base from V and 1 base from J; bases unmatched to any gene: 5. The CDR3 length is 16 residues. In DNA, the CDR3 is TGTGCCAGCAGCTTAGGGTCCGGACAGGGGAACACTGAAGCTTTCTTT. It specifies CASSLGSGQGNTEAFF. Together with reference TRBV7-6 and TRBJ1-1, the CDR3 gives the full variable domain: GAGVSQSPRYKVTKRGQDVALRCDPISGHVSLYWYRQALGQGPEFLTYFNYEAQQDKSGLPNDRFSAERPEGSISTLTIQRTEQRDSAMYRCASSLGSGQGNTEAFFGQGTRLTVV.